This T cell receptor beta chain is drawn from a study of T cell changes during pregnancy in multiple sclerosis. Assay used: immunoSEQ multiplex PCR; TCRdb lists only in-frame clones, some missing. The table has approximately 38,000 clones, more than 90% seen once. This material consisted of CD8+ T cells from peripheral blood mononuclear cells, taken in the third trimester of pregnancy. The sequence derives from a female donor with multiple sclerosis, enrolled in a pregnancy study.

In DNA, the CDR3 is TGTGCCAGCAGTTTATGGACAGGGGAGGCCTACAATGAGCAGTTCTTC. Translating gives CASSLWTGEAYNEQFF. This chain uses TRBV28 with TRBJ2-1; 8 bases are shared with TRBD1. Germline CDR1 is MDHEN and CDR2 is SYDVKM. Trimming removed 0 bases from V and 2 bases from J; junction bases left unmatched: 3. CDR3 length equals 16 residues.